The 6 T cell receptor beta chains listed next were all sequenced from one sample in a study of T cell responses to AZD1222 COVID-19 vaccine. Profiling relied on immunoSEQ multiplex PCR, and the TCRdb table lists in-frame clones only, not all of them. The sample has about 150,000 clones, around 90% seen once. The material was peripheral blood, obtained on day 0 of AZD1222 vaccination. These receptors were taken from an adult in good health.

The gene calls are TRBV19 and TRBJ1-2; maybe TRBD1 (5 bases). Trimming cost V 6 bases and J 4 bases, with 21 bases left between them. The CDR3 is 16 amino acids. Germline V gene data show CDR1 as LNHDA and CDR2 as SQIVND (reference sequence). The CDR3 protein is CASSNPGGVRGYGYTF. CDR3 DNA: TGTGCCAGTAGCAACCCGGGAGGGGTGCGCGGCTATGGCTACACCTTC.

The chain links TRBV7-6 to TRBJ1-5; D is undetermined. Germline V lookup: CDR1 SGHVS, CDR2 FNYEAQ. This CDR3 comprises 15 residues. Trimming removed 6 bases from V and 2 bases from J, with 14 bases in between. The CDR3 region is CASSSKALGNQPQHF. CDR3 nucleotide sequence: TGTGCCAGCAGTTCGAAGGCCCTGGGCAATCAGCCCCAGCATTTT.

The CDR3, as DNA: TGTGCCTGGAGGGCTACCCCGGGGGAGACCCAGTACTTC. This translates into CAWRATPGETQYF. This sequence joins TRBV30 and TRBJ2-5; D may be TRBD2 (5 bases). CDR3 length: 13 residues. The V and J ends lost 3 bases and 5 bases respectively, with 13 bases between them. Germline V gene lookup returns CDR1 GTSNPN and CDR2 SVGIG (reference sequence).

This chain connects TRBV28 to TRBJ1-2; D is possibly TRBD1 (5 bases). This CDR3 region has 17 residues. V lost 3 bases to trimming and J lost 5 bases, with 22 bases between them. Germline V gives CDR1 MDHEN, CDR2 SYDVKM. The CDR3 here is CASSFSLGGAGGYGYTF. CDR3 DNA: TGTGCCAGCAGTTTTAGTCTTGGCGGGGCAGGAGGGTATGGCTACACCTTC.

The chain has TRBV7-9 and TRBJ1-2; D possibly corresponds to TRBD1 (5 bases). The CDR3 totals 16 residues. Per the germline V gene, CDR1 is SEHNR and CDR2 is FQNEAQ (reference sequence). Trimming removed 5 bases from V and 4 bases from J, with 20 bases in between. Here the CDR3 reads CASSEAGVVMIYGYTF. CDR3 in DNA: TGTGCCAGCAGCGAAGCGGGGGTGGTGATGATCTATGGCTACACCTTC.

The V gene is TRBV27, the J gene TRBJ2-1; 9 bases fit TRBD2. Germline CDR1 and CDR2: MNHEY and SMNVEV (reference sequence). J was trimmed by 6 bases and V by 5 bases; bases with no gene match: 8. The CDR3 consists of 15 residues. The CDR3 sequence: CASSLSSGKINEQFF. The CDR3, as DNA: TGTGCCAGCAGTCTTTCTAGCGGGAAGATCAATGAGCAGTTCTTC.